Shown below are 9 T cell receptor beta chains from a single sample sequenced in a study of CD8+ T cells in alopecia areata. RNA, once extracted, was reverse transcribed into cDNA for use as the sequencing template. Sequencing used immunoSEQ multiplex PCR; TCRdb keeps in-frame clones, though not all of them. The repertoire has more than 95,000 clones, roughly 66% of them found once; the top ten carry roughly 3.1%. The sequenced material came from CD4+ T cells sorted from blood. The receptors stem from a human donor in good health.

In this sample, this clone turned up once. The rearrangement joins TRBV6-1 to TRBJ2-5, with D maybe TRBD2 (7 bases). The CDR3 is 15 residues long. From germline, CDR1 is MNHNS and CDR2 SASEGT. Deletions cut 6 bases from V and 3 bases from J, with 17 bases between. CDR3 DNA sequence: TGTGCCAGCAGATGGGACGGGGGGCCGGAAGAGACCCAGTACTTC. As protein: CASRWDGGPEETQYF.

On this clone: Other DNA sequences from this sample encode an identical CDR3 as well. The V call is TRBV7-9, the J call TRBJ1-1; D possibly corresponds to TRBD1 (5 bases). V gave up 2 bases and J gave up 1 base, with 5 bases separating them. Germline-derived CDR1 and CDR2 are SEHNR and FQNEAQ (reference sequence). The CDR3 runs 13 residues. The DNA for the CDR3 is TGTGCCAGCAGCTTAACAGGGAACACTGAAGCTTTCTTT. This encodes CASSLTGNTEAFF.

As concerns this clone: At the DNA level, this CDR3 is encoded by other sequences in the same sample as well. This chain uses TRBV30 with TRBJ1-1; D gene ambiguous. This CDR3 has 11 amino acids. The V gene lost 3 bases and the J gene lost 3 bases, with 5 bases spanning the gap. CDR1 GTSNPN and CDR2 SVGIG come from the germline V gene (reference sequence). The CDR3: CAWSGDTEAFF. DNA of the CDR3: TGTGCCTGGAGCGGGGACACTGAAGCTTTCTTT. The full variable domain, rest sourced from reference TRBV30 and TRBJ1-1, is SQTIHQWPATLVQPVGSPLSLECTVEGTSNPNLYWYRQAAGRGLQLLFYSVGIGQISSEVPQNLSASRPQDRQFILSSKKLLLSDSGFYLCAWSGDTEAFFGQGTRLTVV.

The chain employs TRBV30 and TRBJ2-5; possibly TRBD2 for D (6 bases). Deletions cut 3 bases from V and 2 bases from J, with 10 bases between. Per the germline V gene, CDR1 is GTSNPN and CDR2 is SVGIG (reference sequence). The CDR3 spans 13 residues. The CDR3 region is CAWSPAGQETQYF. DNA of the CDR3: TGTGCCTGGAGCCCCGCGGGACAAGAGACCCAGTACTTC.

This clone was seen more than once but under ten times. The chain carries TRBV4-1 and TRBJ2-5; D is perhaps TRBD1 (6 bases). Trimming removed 2 bases from V and 3 bases from J, with 10 bases in between. The germline V gene encodes CDR1 MGHRA and CDR2 YSYEKL. The CDR3 length is 14 residues. CDR3 nucleotide sequence: TGCGCCAGCAGCCAACAACAGGGAAAAGAGACCCAGTACTTC. This codes for CASSQQQGKETQYF.

This clone was recorded a few times. The chain combines TRBV29-1 with TRBJ1-2; 7 bases align to TRBD1. The CDR3 has 13 amino acids. The trim removed 7 bases at V and 5 bases at J, leaving 10 bases unmatched. In germline, CDR1 is SQVTM, CDR2 ANQGSEA. DNA of the CDR3: TGCAGCGGGACAGGATCATCGGGTTATGGCTACACCTTC. Translated, it gives CSGTGSSGYGYTF.

DNA for the CDR3: TGTGCCAGCAGCTTAACCCGTCAGGGTGAAGCTTTCTTT. The encoded protein is CASSLTRQGEAFF. The chain couples TRBV7-8 to TRBJ1-1, with a possible D match to TRBD1 (5 bases). Trimming left V 2 bases short and J 7 bases short, with 11 bases between. Germline V gene sequence: CDR1 SGHVS, CDR2 FQNEAQ. CDR3 length: 13 residues.

This rearrangement joins TRBV6-5 to TRBJ2-2; D may correspond to TRBD1 or TRBD2 (6 bases each). The CDR3 loop spans 15 amino acids. V lost 7 bases, J lost 2 bases, and 14 bases lay in between. Germline V gene lookup returns CDR1 MNHEY and CDR2 SVGAGI. The CDR3 coding sequence is TGTGCCAGCACCGCAGGGGCGGGAAACACCGGGGAGCTGTTTTTT. The encoded protein is CASTAGAGNTGELFF.

With respect to this clone: This CDR3 is also generated by other DNA sequences in the sample. This rearrangement joins TRBV2 to TRBJ1-2; the D gene is possibly TRBD1 (5 bases). With 4 bases removed from V and 5 bases from J, the gap between germline ends came to 8 bases. Per germline, CDR1 SNHLY and CDR2 FYNNEI. The CDR3 sequence is 12 residues long. CDR3 in amino acids: CASSGDSYGYTF. In DNA, the CDR3 is TGTGCCAGCAGTGGTGACAGTTATGGCTACACCTTC.